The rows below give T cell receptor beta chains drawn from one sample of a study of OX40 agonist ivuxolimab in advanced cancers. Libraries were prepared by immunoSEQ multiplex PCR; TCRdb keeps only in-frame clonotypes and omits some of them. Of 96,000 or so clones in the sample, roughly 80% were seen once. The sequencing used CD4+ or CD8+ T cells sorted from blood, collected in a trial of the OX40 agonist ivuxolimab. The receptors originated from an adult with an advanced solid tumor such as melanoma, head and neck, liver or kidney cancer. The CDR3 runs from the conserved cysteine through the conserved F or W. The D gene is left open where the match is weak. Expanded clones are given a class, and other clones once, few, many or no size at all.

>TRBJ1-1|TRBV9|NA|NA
TGTGCCAGCAGCGTAGGTAGCGTAGGTTACGCTGAAGCTTTCTTT
CASSVGSVGYAEAFF
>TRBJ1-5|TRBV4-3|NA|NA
TGCGCCAGAGGAAGGCAGCCCCAGCATTTT
CARGRQPQHF
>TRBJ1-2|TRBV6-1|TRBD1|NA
TGTGCCAGCAGTGAAGCTGCAGGGGGCCGGGGCTACACCTTC
CASSEAAGGRGYTF
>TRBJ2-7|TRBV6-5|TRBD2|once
TGTGCCAGCAGTTCCATACTAGCGGGCGAGCAGTACTTC
CASSSILAGEQYF
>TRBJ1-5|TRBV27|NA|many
TGTGCCAGCAGTCCACTGAATCAGCCCCAGCATTTT
CASSPLNQPQHF
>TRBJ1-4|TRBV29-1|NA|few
TGCAGCGTTCTTTTCAATGTGGGCGAAAAACTGTTTTTT
CSVLFNVGEKLFF
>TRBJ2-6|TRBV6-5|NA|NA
TGTGCCAGCATCTATACAGATGGGGCCAACGTCCTGACTTTC
CASIYTDGANVLTF
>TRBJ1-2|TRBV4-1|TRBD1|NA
TGCGCCAGCAGCCAGGCTGGGACAGGCCCTTATGGCTACACCTTC
CASSQAGTGPYGYTF
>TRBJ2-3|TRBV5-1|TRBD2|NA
TGCGCCAGCAGCTTGGCGGCGGGAGCGGCAGATACGCAGTATTTT
CASSLAAGAADTQYF
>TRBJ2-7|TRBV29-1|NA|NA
TGCAGCGTTTTCCTACAGGGTGTCTACTACGAGCAGTACTTC
CSVFLQGVYYEQYF
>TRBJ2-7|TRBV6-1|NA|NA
TGTGCCAGCGGACTCGCCTACGAGCAGTACTTC
CASGLAYEQYF
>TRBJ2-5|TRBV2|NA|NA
TGTGCCAGCAGGGAAGAGACCCAGTACTTC
CASREETQYF
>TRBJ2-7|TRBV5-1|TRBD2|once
TGCGCCAGCAGCTTCGGATCGGCCTACTTGGGGACTAGCGGGGAAGCGAGCTACTTC
CASSFGSAYLGTSGEASYF
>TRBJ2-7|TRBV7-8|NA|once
TGTGCCAGCAGCTTAGAGGGGATACCACTCTACGAGCAGTACTTC
CASSLEGIPLYEQYF
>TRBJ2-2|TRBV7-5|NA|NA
TGTGCCAGCAGCTTAGATCCTCGGCTAGCGGGAGAGACCGGGGAGCTGTTTTTT
CASSLDPRLAGETGELFF
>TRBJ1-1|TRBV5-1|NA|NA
TGCGCCAGCAGCGGGACGGTGGACACTGAAGCTTTCTTT
CASSGTVDTEAFF
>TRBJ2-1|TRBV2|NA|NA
TGTGCCGGGACTCGGAGCTCCTACAATGAGCAGTTCTTC
CAGTRSSYNEQFF
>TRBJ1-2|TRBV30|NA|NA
TGTGCCTACCATGGGGGCCGGGGCTACACCTTC
CAYHGGRGYTF
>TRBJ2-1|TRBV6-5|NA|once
TGTGCCAGCAGTTACGTTGACACCTACAATGAGCAGTTCTTC
CASSYVDTYNEQFF
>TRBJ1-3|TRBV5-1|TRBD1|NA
TGCGCCAGCAGCTTGGATACAGGGGCCGGAAACACCATATATTTT
CASSLDTGAGNTIYF
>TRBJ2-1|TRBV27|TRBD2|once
TGTGCCAGCAGCGCCGGGACTAGCGGGATCAATGAGCAGTTCTTC
CASSAGTSGINEQFF
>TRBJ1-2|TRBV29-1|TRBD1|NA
TGCAGCGTTCGACAGGGAAAGGATGGCTACACCTTC
CSVRQGKDGYTF
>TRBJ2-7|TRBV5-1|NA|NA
TGCGCCAGCAGCTTGGAGGGACAAGGCCCTACACAGTACTTC
CASSLEGQGPTQYF
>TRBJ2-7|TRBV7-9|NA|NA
TGTGCCAGCAGCACCAGCTACGAGCAGTACTTC
CASSTSYEQYF
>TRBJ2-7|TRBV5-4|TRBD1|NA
TGTGCCAGCAGCCCCGGGAACAGGGGGGTGGGAGAGCAGTACTTC
CASSPGNRGVGEQYF
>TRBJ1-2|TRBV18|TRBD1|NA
TGTGCCAGCTCAACTCAGGGGGCGAACTATGGCTACACCTTC
CASSTQGANYGYTF
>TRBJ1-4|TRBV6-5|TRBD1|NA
TGTGCCAGCAGTCAAAGACAGGGAAATCACGAAAAACTGTTTTTT
CASSQRQGNHEKLFF
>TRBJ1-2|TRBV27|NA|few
TGTGCCAGCAGCGACCAGGTGCATGGCTACACCTTC
CASSDQVHGYTF
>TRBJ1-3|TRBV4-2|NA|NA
TGTGCCAGCAGCCAAGATATTTCCTCTGGAAACACCATATATTTT
CASSQDISSGNTIYF
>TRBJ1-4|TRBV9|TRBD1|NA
TGTGCCAGCAGCGTTGGCACAGGGGCCTCTGCGGAAAAACTGTTTTTT
CASSVGTGASAEKLFF
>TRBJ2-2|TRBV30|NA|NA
TGTGCCTGGAAAAGGACCGGGGAGCTGTTTTTT
CAWKRTGELFF
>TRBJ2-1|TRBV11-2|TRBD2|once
TGTGCCAGCAGCTTAGAAGCTAGCGGGGGGTCCAACCAGTTCTTC
CASSLEASGGSNQFF
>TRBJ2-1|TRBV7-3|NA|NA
TGTGCCAGCAGCTTACAACAGAATTTTTACAATGAGCAGTTCTTC
CASSLQQNFYNEQFF
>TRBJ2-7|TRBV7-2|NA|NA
TGTGCCAGCAGCCTCTCCCGGGGGGCGTACGAGCAGTACTTC
CASSLSRGAYEQYF
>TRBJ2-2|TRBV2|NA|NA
TGTGCCAGCACCCACGGGACACCGAACACCGGGGAGCTGTTTTTT
CASTHGTPNTGELFF
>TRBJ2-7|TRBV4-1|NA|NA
TGCGCCAGCAGCCAAGATGGGTCCGGGAGCAGCTCCTACGAGCAGTACTTC
CASSQDGSGSSSYEQYF
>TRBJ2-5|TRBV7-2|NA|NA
TGTGCCAGCAGCTCCTCGCTGGCTCAAGAGACCCAGTACTTC
CASSSSLAQETQYF
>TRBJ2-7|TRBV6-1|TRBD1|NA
TGTGCCAGCAGACTCATCCGGGACAGGGGGTACGAGCAGTACTTC
CASRLIRDRGYEQYF
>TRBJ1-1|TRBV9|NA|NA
TGTGCCAGCAGCGTAGATATGAACACTGAAGCTTTCTTT
CASSVDMNTEAFF
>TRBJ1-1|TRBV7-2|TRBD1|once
TGTGCCAGCAGCTTTCTGGGACAGGAGAACACTGAAGCTTTCTTT
CASSFLGQENTEAFF
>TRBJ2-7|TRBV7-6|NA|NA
TGTGCCAGCAGCTTTGAGGACGGCTACGAGCAGTACTTC
CASSFEDGYEQYF